This T cell receptor (beta chain) was sequenced in a study of CD8 T cells in ankylosing spondylitis. This clonotype was picked up many times. Its antigen is still unknown. MiXCR was run by TCRdb on the 5' RACE reads, yielding one entry per CDR3 protein. The sample records 200,000 to 300,000 distinct CDR3 sequences, roughly a quarter being singletons. The germline CDR1 and CDR2 sequences are MNHEY and SVGAGI. This CDR3 comprises 14 residues. With 4 bases removed from V and 1 base from J, the gap between germline ends came to 7 bases. Overall study findings and caveats: Fewer than ten highly homologous variants made up a TCR beta motif, and this motif appeared characteristic of ankylosing spondylitis blood.

This rearrangement joins TRBV6-5 to TRBJ2-2; D is ambiguous. The receptor comes from a male donor with ankylosing spondylitis or in good health (not recorded which). What was sequenced was blood, either unsorted or a sorted T cell fraction (not recorded which). The CDR3 reads CASSSDMNTGELFF. DNA for the CDR3: TGTGCCAGCAGTTCCGACATGAACACCGGGGAGCTGTTTTTT.